This T cell receptor beta chain originates from a study of TIL therapy for anti-PD-1-resistant metastatic lung cancer. Study-wide context: Patients had a median age of about 50 years (range about 35-85). By whole-exome sequencing, median non-synonymous tumor mutation burden was roughly 1.6 mutations per megabase. Most patients had lung adenocarcinoma.

As for this clone: Its antigen is unknown.

Study-wide findings and caveats: The cohort had more treatment-naive, never-smoker and oncogene-addicted patients than typical.

The CDR3 contains 17 residues. V was pared by 3 bases and J by 2 bases, with 10 bases of the junction left unmatched. CDR1 and CDR2 (germline): SGHRS, YFSETQ. This was the immunoSEQ v3 assay. Some clones are missing from TCRdb's copy, which holds only in-frame ones; the method was immunoSEQ multiplex PCR. This sample yields approximately 60,000 clones, of which more than 60% are seen a single time; about 1.8% belongs to the top ten. Time point meaning: pre-treatment sample, taken before nivolumab and TIL therapy. The rearrangement links TRBV5-1 to TRBJ2-5, with 10 bases that match TRBD2. The sample consisted of blood, taken at baseline. This TCR was sampled from a person aged 25 to 80 with non-small cell lung cancer. In DNA form, the CDR3 reads TGCGCCAGCAGCTCTCAAATAACTAGCGGGGCACAAGAGACCCAGTACTTC. Protein: CASSSQITSGAQETQYF.